These 28 T cell receptor beta chains came from one sample sequenced in a study of cytomegalovirus exposure and HLA in healthy donors. 13 Jbeta primers and 60 Vbeta primers were used for the PCR. Sequenced by immunoSEQ multiplex PCR; TCRdb stores in-frame clones only, minus some. The sample lists tens of thousands of clones; about 9.4% were seen once. Sequencing input: PBMCs. The receptors here all came from a man aged 60 to 69 in good health and CMV-seropositive.

Only a few counts were recorded for this clone. V usage is TRBV28 and J usage is TRBJ1-1; a weak D match, TRBD1 (6 bases). This CDR3 comprises 13 residues. Germline lookup yields CDR1 MDHEN and CDR2 SYDVKM. CDR3 residues: CVCRGHMNTEAFF. Written as DNA, the CDR3 is TGTGTATGCAGGGGCCACATGAACACTGAAGCTTTCTTT.

This clone was detected a few times. V and J are TRBV28 and TRBJ1-1, with 8 bases fitting TRBD1. Germline-derived CDR1 and CDR2 are MDHEN and SYDVKM. CDR3 size: 14 residues. Trimming at V came to 6 bases and at J to 5 bases, leaving 8 bases not matched to a gene. The CDR3 is CASSFFRGQTEAFF. The CDR3 bases are TGTGCCAGCAGCTTTTTCAGGGGGCAAACTGAAGCTTTCTTT.

Only a few counts were recorded for this clone. This chain links TRBV30 with TRBJ1-2; possibly TRBD1 for D (5 bases). The V end lost 3 bases, the J end lost 8 bases, and 16 bases lay between the germline ends. This CDR3 is built from 13 residues. Germline CDR1 is GTSNPN and CDR2 is SVGIG (reference sequence). CDR3 amino acids: CAWSTQATEGYTF. The CDR3 DNA reads as TGTGCCTGGAGCACACAGGCGACGGAGGGCTACACCTTC.

The rearrangement links TRBV27 to TRBJ2-1; the match to TRBD1 covers 7 bases. The CDR3 sequence is 14 residues long. V lost 3 bases and J lost 7; bases outside the gene matches: 6. From germline, CDR1 is MNHEY and CDR2 SMNVEV (reference sequence). The CDR3 coding sequence is TGTGCCAGCAGTTTTCAGGGGGTACAGAATGAGCAGTTCTTC. Amino acid sequence: CASSFQGVQNEQFF.

V usage is TRBV5-1 and J usage is TRBJ1-4; weak D call: TRBD1 (6 bases). Germline lookup yields CDR1 SGHRS and CDR2 YFSETQ. The CDR3 has 16 amino acids. Trimming cost V 4 bases and J 4 bases, with 17 bases left between them. The CDR3 sequence is CASSQGNRGGNEKLFF. The CDR3 DNA sequence: TGCGCCAGCAGCCAGGGGAACCGGGGCGGTAATGAAAAACTGTTTTTT. Variable domain in full (rest from reference TRBV5-1 and TRBJ1-4): KAGVTQTPRYLIKTRGQQVTLSCSPISGHRSVSWYQQTPGQGLQFLFEYFSETQRNKGNFPGRFSGRQFSNSRSEMNVSTLELGDSALYLCASSQGNRGGNEKLFFGSGTQLSVL.

The rearrangement uses TRBV11-2 and TRBJ1-5, with D unclear. The V gene lost 3 bases and the J gene lost 4 bases, with 16 bases spanning the gap. The CDR3 is made up of 16 amino acids. The germline CDR1 and CDR2 sequences are SGHAT and FQNNGV. In DNA form, the CDR3 reads TGTGCCAGCAGCTTTGACGAGGGAAGTAGGAATCAGCCCCAGCATTTT. Protein: CASSFDEGSRNQPQHF. Together with reference TRBV11-2 and TRBJ1-5, the CDR3 gives the full variable domain: EAGVAQSPRYKIIEKRQSVAFWCNPISGHATLYWYQQILGQGPKLLIQFQNNGVVDDSQLPKDRFSAERLKGVDSTLKIQPAKLEDSAVYLCASSFDEGSRNQPQHFGDGTRLSIL.

This clone was detected only a few times. This sequence joins TRBV7-3 and TRBJ2-1, with unresolved D. With 5 bases removed from V and 10 bases from J, the gap between germline ends came to 15 bases. There are 13 residues in the CDR3. Germline CDR1 is SGHTA and CDR2 is FQGTGA. The CDR3, as DNA: TGTGCCAGCAGCCCTAACAGTTCCCGAGAGCAGTTCTTC. This encodes CASSPNSSREQFF.

This clone was seen a few times. The chain links TRBV5-4 to TRBJ2-7; 7 nucleotides align to TRBD1. V gave up 4 bases and J gave up 1 base; unmatched junction bases: 8. Germline loops: CDR1 SGHNT, CDR2 YYREEE (reference sequence). The CDR3 length is 15 residues. The CDR3 here is CASSPAPGQSYEQYF. The CDR3 DNA reads as TGTGCCAGCAGCCCGGCCCCGGGACAGTCCTACGAGCAGTACTTC. The whole variable domain, filled in from reference TRBV5-4 and TRBJ2-7, reads ETGVTQSPTHLIKTRGQQVTLRCSSQSGHNTVSWYQQALGQGPQFIFQYYREEENGRGNFPPRFSGLQFPNYSSELNVNALELDDSALYLCASSPAPGQSYEQYFGPGTRLTVT.

In its sample, this clone was seen a few times. This chain connects TRBV9 to TRBJ1-2; tentatively, D is TRBD1 (6 bases). There are 12 residues in the CDR3. Germline lookup yields CDR1 SGDLS and CDR2 YYNGEE. Deletions cut 5 bases from V and 4 bases from J, with 9 bases between. The CDR3 reads CASSRDIYGYTF. DNA of the CDR3: TGTGCCAGCAGTAGGGACATCTATGGCTACACCTTC.

Remarks on this clone: No DNA is shown, since the ends of the CDR3 on it are uncertain; the CDR3 is the one TCRdb lists. The chain joins TRBV28 to TRBJ1-5; the D call TRBD1 from the table was never checked on the DNA. Germline CDR1 reads MDHEN; CDR2 reads SYDVKM. With termini counted, the CDR3 has 14 amino acids. The CDR3 protein is CASSFGQGNQPQNF.

There are a few counts of this clone. The chain recombines TRBV27 with TRBJ1-1, with 12 nucleotides matching TRBD1. With 5 bases clipped from V and 8 bases from J, the junction kept 6 bases outside the gene matches. This CDR3 region has 14 residues. Germline loops: CDR1 MNHEY, CDR2 SMNVEV (reference sequence). Written as DNA, the CDR3 is TGTGCCAGCAGTACCCGGGACAGGGGGCAGGAAGCTTTCTTT. Residues: CASSTRDRGQEAFF.

V and J are TRBV30 and TRBJ2-5; a weak D match, TRBD2 (5 bases). The CDR3 extends over 13 amino acids. Germline CDR1 and CDR2: GTSNPN and SVGIG (reference sequence). The V and J ends lost 1 base and 11 bases respectively, with 17 bases between them. CDR3 region: CAWSGTSYREQYF. The CDR3 DNA follows: TGTGCCTGGAGTGGGACGAGTTATAGGGAGCAGTACTTC.

In this sample, this clone turned up a few times. The V and J genes are TRBV19 and TRBJ2-5; TRBD2 matches 7 bases. This CDR3 comprises 16 residues. The V segment lost 1 base and the J segment 1 base; nucleotides outside the gene matches: 6. Germline CDR1 reads LNHDA; CDR2 reads SQIVND (reference sequence). DNA for the CDR3: TGTGCCAGTAGTATAGGAAGGGCTAGCGGCCAAGAGACCCAGTACTTC. Its translation is CASSIGRASGQETQYF. Looking up the rest from reference TRBV19 and TRBJ2-5 gives the full variable domain: DGGITQSPKYLFRKEGQNVTLSCEQNLNHDAMYWYRQDPGQGLRLIYYSQIVNDFQKGDIAEGYSVSREKKESFPLTVTSAQKNPTAFYLCASSIGRASGQETQYFGPGTRLLVL.

The V gene is TRBV7-2, the J gene TRBJ1-1, with no clear D. The V gene lost 1 base and the J gene lost 3 bases, with 6 bases spanning the gap. Germline V lookup: CDR1 SGHTA, CDR2 FQGNSA. CDR3 size: 13 residues. The CDR3 loop reads CASSLDSHTEAFF. CDR3 nucleotides: TGTGCCAGCAGCTTAGATAGTCACACTGAAGCTTTCTTT.

This chain joins TRBV7-2 and TRBJ1-6, with unresolved D. The length of the CDR3 is 15 residues. The germline V and J ends were trimmed by 3 bases and 7 bases, with 13 bases remaining between them. CDR1 is SGHTA and CDR2 is FQGNSA in the germline V gene. For the CDR3, the DNA is TGTGCCAGCAGCTTTGCGACCCTGACAAATTCACCCCTCCACTTT. This codes for CASSFATLTNSPLHF.

This chain connects TRBV28 to TRBJ2-7, with no clear D. Per germline, CDR1 MDHEN and CDR2 SYDVKM. Trimming removed 5 bases at V and 0 bases at J, with 2 bases between. The CDR3 runs to 11 residues. The CDR3 DNA is TGTGCCAGCAGTCGCTCCTACGAGCAGTACTTC. Translation: CASSRSYEQYF.

This clone was detected only a few times. The chain couples TRBV10-3 to TRBJ1-1, with 9 bases identical to TRBD1. CDR3 length: 14 amino acids. Germline-derived CDR1 and CDR2 are ENHRY and SYGVKD. V gave up 3 bases and J gave up 3 bases; unmatched junction bases: 2. In DNA, the CDR3 is TGTGCCATCAGTGAAGGGACAGGGTACACTGAAGCTTTCTTT. Translated: CAISEGTGYTEAFF.

This clone occurred a few times. The CDR3 DNA is TGCAGCGTTGGTGGGGGGGCTTCTAGCACAGATACGCAGTATTTT. Its protein product is CSVGGGASSTDTQYF. The V gene is TRBV29-1, the J gene TRBJ2-3; TRBD2 might be the D (7 bases). Deletions cut 4 bases from V and 0 bases from J, with 14 bases between. Germline assignment: CDR1 SQVTM and CDR2 ANQGSEA. CDR3 size: 15 residues.

This clone was detected a few times. V usage is TRBV9 and J usage is TRBJ2-5, with 7 bases matching TRBD1. V dropped 4 bases and J dropped 4; count of bases not matched to a gene: 13. The CDR3 has 16 amino acids. Germline CDR1 SGDLS, CDR2 YYNGEE. The CDR3 here is CASSPTTGWPRETQYF. The CDR3 DNA reads TGTGCCAGCAGCCCGACGACAGGGTGGCCCCGAGAGACCCAGTACTTC.

The J gene is TRBJ1-1, the V gene TRBV30; D is unresolved. The germline gives CDR1 GTSNPN, CDR2 SVGIG (reference sequence). There are 13 residues in the CDR3. Deletions cut 0 bases from V and 0 bases from J, with 5 bases between. CDR3 region: CAWSVQVNTEAFF. In nucleotides, the CDR3 is TGTGCCTGGAGTGTACAAGTGAACACTGAAGCTTTCTTT.

For this clone: Compared with germline, one end of the junction differs, possibly owing to a read error. The sample has other DNA sequences that encode this CDR3 too. This chain links TRBV6-6 with TRBJ1-6; the match to TRBD1 covers 7 bases. The germline CDR1 and CDR2 sequences are MNHNY and SVGAGI (reference sequence). The CDR3 is 14 residues long. The chain's CDR3 is CASSYSGTDSPLHF. For the CDR3, the DNA is TGTGCCAGCAGTTACTCAGGGACAGATTCTCCCCTCCACTTT.

Of note for this clone: Distinct nucleotide sequences in the sample also encode this CDR3. This rearrangement joins TRBV19 to TRBJ2-7; TRBD1 aligns across 8 bases. Germline V lookup: CDR1 LNHDA, CDR2 SQIVND (reference sequence). After removal of 4 bases from V and 3 bases from J, the junction contained 5 bases not matched to a gene. The CDR3 spans 14 residues. CDR3 sequence: CASSRPGTGYEQYF. CDR3 in DNA: TGTGCCAGTAGTAGGCCCGGGACAGGCTACGAGCAGTACTTC.

V gene TRBV5-1 combines with J gene TRBJ2-2, with 16 bases that match TRBD2. Germline lookup yields CDR1 SGHRS and CDR2 YFSETQ. After removal of 3 bases from V and 5 bases from J, the junction contained 4 bases not matched to a gene. The CDR3 is made up of 17 amino acids. DNA for the CDR3: TGCGCCAGCAGCTCGAAGGGACTAGCGGGAGGGACCGGGGAGCTGTTTTTT. Translating gives CASSSKGLAGGTGELFF.

This clone has a handful of counts. This chain links TRBV7-2 with TRBJ2-7; no clear D gene. CDR3 length equals 15 residues. Germline CDR1 and CDR2: SGHTA and FQGNSA. V gave up 6 bases and J gave up 0 bases, with 15 bases separating them. The CDR3 is CASSLPFLSSYEQYF. DNA for the CDR3: TGTGCCAGCAGTCTACCGTTCCTCTCCTCCTACGAGCAGTACTTC.

This clone was detected a few times. The chain has TRBV7-9 and TRBJ1-3, with TRBD1 as a possible D gene (5 bases). V lost 4 bases and J lost 2, with 15 bases in between. The CDR3 loop spans 16 amino acids. Germline lookup yields CDR1 SEHNR and CDR2 FQNEAQ (reference sequence). Here the CDR3 reads CASSWTTGNTGNTIYF. The CDR3 nucleotides are TGTGCCAGCAGCTGGACAACAGGAAATACTGGAAACACCATATATTTT.

The chain is built from TRBV27 and TRBJ2-1, with D perhaps matching TRBD2 (6 bases). Trimming shortened V by 9 bases and J by 7 bases, and 19 bases separated the two germline ends. Germline V gene sequence: CDR1 MNHEY, CDR2 SMNVEV (reference sequence). The CDR3 loop spans 14 amino acids. CDR3 sequence reads: CASNPSAQRNEQFF. For the CDR3, the DNA is TGTGCCAGTAACCCTAGCGCCCAACGGAATGAGCAGTTCTTC.

Concerning this clone itself: The junction does not match germline at one end; this may be a read error. This chain joins TRBV11-2 and TRBJ1-1, with 8 nucleotides matching TRBD1. CDR1 and CDR2 (germline): SGHAT, FQNNGV. The CDR3 is 15 residues long. The CDR3 nucleotides are TGTGCCAGCACTCGGGGTCCCGACAGGGGCACTGAAGCTTTTTTT. It encodes CASTRGPDRGTEAFF.

The V call is TRBV7-9, the J call TRBJ1-3; D not certain. The V gene's germline CDR1 is SEHNR and CDR2 FQNEAQ (reference sequence). V was clipped by 8 bases and J by 7 bases, with 9 bases between them. This CDR3 is 11 amino acids long. DNA of the CDR3: TGTGCCAGCGGTCCCGGGAACACCATATATTTT. Protein: CASGPGNTIYF.